Below, 4 T cell receptor beta chains from the same sample are listed, as sequenced in a study of PD-1 blockade in classical Hodgkin lymphoma. The data were produced by immunoSEQ multiplex PCR, yet TCRdb's version contains in-frame clones alone and is incomplete. The top ten clones hold 6.5% to 8% of a sample with about 21,000 clones, 87% of them seen once. Time point reported: newly diagnosed, previously untreated cHL patient sample. Isolation of CD8+ T cells from thawed PBMCs used magnetic negative selection. The sample comprised CD8+ T cells from blood. These receptors all come from a human donor with classical Hodgkin lymphoma.

V usage is TRBV9 and J usage is TRBJ1-1, with TRBD1 identical over 8 bases. After removal of 7 bases from V and 0 bases from J, the junction contained 17 bases not matched to a gene. Germline V gives CDR1 SGDLS, CDR2 YYNGEE. CDR3 size: 18 residues. CDR3 DNA sequence: TGTGCCAGCTCCCACCATTCAGGGACAGGTGGGATGAACACTGAAGCTTTCTTT. Translating it yields CASSHHSGTGGMNTEAFF.

The sample holds one count of this clone. Written as DNA, the CDR3 is TGTGCCAGCAGCCCCCAAGGGGTAGCCGGGGAGCTGTTTTTT. Translating it yields CASSPQGVAGELFF. The rearrangement joins TRBV5-6 to TRBJ2-2, with D possibly being TRBD1 (5 bases). V shed 4 bases and J shed 6 bases, with 13 bases lying between them. The germline gives CDR1 SGHDT, CDR2 YYEEEE. The CDR3 totals 14 residues.

On this clone: Compared with germline, one end of the junction differs, possibly owing to a read error. The chain combines TRBV4-1 with TRBJ2-7, with TRBD2 matching over 9 bases. Germline assignment: CDR1 MGHRA and CDR2 YSYEKL. The CDR3 has 15 amino acids. CDR3 protein: CASSNGLAISHEQYF. The CDR3, as DNA: TGCGCCAGCAGCAATGGACTAGCGATCTCCCACGAGCAGTACTTC.

This clone turned up a few times. The chain has TRBV7-9 and TRBJ1-6, with 7 bases aligning to TRBD1. The CDR3 spans 15 residues. The V segment lost 1 base and the J segment 8 bases; nucleotides outside the gene matches: 5. Germline assignment: CDR1 SEHNR and CDR2 FQNEAQ (reference sequence). The CDR3 sequence: CASSLVGRGDSPLHF. The CDR3, as DNA: TGTGCCAGCAGCTTAGTGGGCAGGGGGGATTCACCCCTCCACTTT.